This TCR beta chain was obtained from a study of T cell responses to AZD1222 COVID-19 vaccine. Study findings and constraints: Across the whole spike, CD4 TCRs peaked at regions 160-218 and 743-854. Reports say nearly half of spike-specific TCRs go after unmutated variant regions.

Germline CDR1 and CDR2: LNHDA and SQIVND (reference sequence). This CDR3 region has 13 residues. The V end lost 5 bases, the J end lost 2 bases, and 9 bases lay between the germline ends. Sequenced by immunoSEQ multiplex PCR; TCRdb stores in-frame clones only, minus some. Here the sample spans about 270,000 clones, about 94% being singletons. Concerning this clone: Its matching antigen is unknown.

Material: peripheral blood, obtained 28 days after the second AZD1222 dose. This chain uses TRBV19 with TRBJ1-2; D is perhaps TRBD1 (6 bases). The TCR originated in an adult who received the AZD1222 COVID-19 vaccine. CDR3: CASSEGQNYGYTF. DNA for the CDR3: TGTGCCAGTAGTGAAGGACAGAACTATGGCTACACCTTC.